Following are 31 T cell receptor beta chains from one sample sequenced in a study of molecular identifiers for immune sequencing clone quantification. TCRdb passed the PCR reads through MiXCR, listing each CDR3 protein once. Found here are 80,000 to 95,000 distinct CDR3 sequences, around 20% of them singletons; the top ten hold around 0.91%. Sequenced input: naive CD8+ T cells from blood, with Jurkat cell RNA spiked in. As to subset: FACS-sorted CD8+CD4-CCR7+CD45RA+ naive T cells. Receptor source: a human donor in good health. Some libraries in this study had Jurkat cell RNA spiked in.

Concerning this clonotype: A much larger clonotype is one base distant, so this may be a read error. The chain has TRBV27 and TRBJ2-3; D is perhaps TRBD1 (5 bases). CDR1 MNHEY and CDR2 SMNVEV come from the germline V gene (reference sequence). The CDR3 consists of 13 residues. CDR3 nucleotide sequence: TGTGCCAGCAGCCTGTGGAACACAGGTACGCAGTATTTT. Residues: CASSLWNTGTQYF.

This clonotype was counted a few times. With a much larger clone just one base away, this may be a read error. V and J are TRBV4-3 and TRBJ2-1, with TRBD2 matching over 9 bases. The CDR3 consists of 18 residues. The V gene's germline CDR1 is LGHNA and CDR2 YSLEER. The CDR3 DNA sequence: TGCGCCAGCAGCCAAGATGGGATCAGCGGGGGGTACTACGATGAGCAGTTCTTC. Its protein is CASSQDGISGGYYDEQFF.

Comment on this clonotype: A read error is possible here, since a much larger clone lies one base away. The chain employs TRBV5-6 and TRBJ2-2; 9 bases agree with TRBD2. This CDR3 spans 17 amino acids. Germline CDR1 reads SGHDT; CDR2 reads YYEEEE. The CDR3, as DNA: TGTGCCAGCGGCTTGGAGTTCCGCGGGGGGGCGAGCGGGGAGCTGTTTTTT. Translated, it gives CASGLEFRGGASGELFF.

This clonotype was picked up many times. The chain is built from TRBV27 and TRBJ1-5; a weak D match, TRBD1 (5 bases). Germline V gene sequence: CDR1 MNHEY, CDR2 SMNVEV (reference sequence). Trimming removed 5 bases at V and 4 bases at J, with 9 bases between. The CDR3 covers 13 residues. The CDR3 here is CASSQGENQPQHF. The CDR3, as DNA: TGTGCCAGCAGTCAAGGGGAGAATCAGCCCCAGCATTTT.

There are many counts of this clonotype. This chain connects TRBV20-1 to TRBJ2-7; TRBD1 is a possible D gene (6 bases). This CDR3 region has 13 residues. The germline V and J ends were trimmed by 5 bases and 4 bases, with 15 bases remaining between them. Germline V CDR1 and CDR2: DFQATT, SNEGSKA (reference sequence). The CDR3 coding sequence is TGCAGTGCTTCAGACAGGAACTCGTACGAGCAGTACTTC. It encodes CSASDRNSYEQYF.

The V call is TRBV30, the J call TRBJ1-1; 11 nucleotides line up with TRBD1. J gave up 4 bases and V 2 bases, and 15 bases lay outside the gene matches. The CDR3 runs 18 residues. Germline V gene lookup returns CDR1 GTSNPN and CDR2 SVGIG (reference sequence). CDR3 sequence reads: CAWSTEPGQGAPSTEAFF. CDR3 bases: TGTGCCTGGAGTACGGAGCCCGGACAGGGGGCACCGAGCACTGAAGCTTTCTTT.

This clonotype was counted at least ten times. V gene TRBV28 combines with J gene TRBJ1-5, with 7 bases identical to TRBD1. This CDR3 has 14 amino acids. Germline CDR1 MDHEN, CDR2 SYDVKM. After removal of 1 base from V and 6 bases from J, the junction contained 3 bases not matched to a gene. CDR3 residues: CASSLFRGAQPQHF. The CDR3 bases are TGTGCCAGCAGTTTATTCAGGGGGGCTCAGCCCCAGCATTTT.

The V call is TRBV6-5, the J call TRBJ1-1; a weak D match, TRBD1 (5 bases). CDR1 is MNHEY and CDR2 is SVGAGI in the germline V gene. V was pared by 3 bases and J by 0 bases, with 11 bases between. CDR3 length equals 15 residues. The CDR3 here is CASSYLEGMNTEAFF. DNA of the CDR3: TGTGCCAGCAGTTATCTGGAGGGGATGAACACTGAAGCTTTCTTT.

This clonotype was found many times. The CDR3 loop reads CASSSGVTGYTF. Here the CDR3 DNA reads TGTGCCAGCAGTTCCGGGGTAACGGGCTACACCTTC. This rearrangement joins TRBV12-3 or TRBV12-4 to TRBJ1-2; D is uncertain. The CDR3 covers 12 residues. V lost 4 bases, J lost 8 bases, and 11 bases lay in between.

Remarks on this clonotype: One end of the junction fails to match germline, which may point to a read error. This chain uses TRBV5-3 with TRBJ2-1, with a tentative D call TRBD1 (5 bases). TRBV5-3 is reported as an ORF; its role is uncertain. The CDR3 has 15 residues. CDR3 in DNA: TGTGCCAGCAGCTTGGCGACAGACGCCTACAATGAGCAGTTCTTC. Translated, it gives CASSLATDAYNEQFF.

The rearrangement joins TRBV5-1 to TRBJ2-7, with D tentatively TRBD1 (5 bases). Germline values: CDR1 SGHRS, CDR2 YFSETQ. The CDR3 contains 14 residues. Deletions cut 4 bases from V and 5 bases from J, with 16 bases between. The CDR3 coding sequence is TGCGCCAGCAGCCTGGGGCAGGGCAGCCACGAGCAGTACTTC. Its protein product is CASSLGQGSHEQYF.

About this clonotype itself: A much bigger clone sits one base away, suggesting this may be a read error. The gene calls are TRBV20-1 and TRBJ2-1; either TRBD1 or TRBD2 may fit D (6 bases each). Germline V CDR1 and CDR2: DFQATT, SNEGSKA (reference sequence). The length of the CDR3 is 15 residues. The V end lost 5 bases, the J end lost 4 bases, and 18 bases lay between the germline ends. CDR3 amino acids: CSAPPYRGLYNEQFF. The CDR3 DNA is TGCAGTGCTCCTCCTTACCGGGGGCTATACAATGAGCAGTTCTTC.

The chain uses TRBV5-6 and TRBJ2-3; 11 bases map to TRBD1. The CDR3 covers 15 residues. J gave up 5 bases and V 5 bases, and 7 bases lay outside the gene matches. CDR1 is SGHDT and CDR2 is YYEEEE in the germline V gene. CDR3 DNA: TGTGCCAGCAGTTGGGACAGGGGGTCTAAAGATACGCAGTATTTT. Its protein is CASSWDRGSKDTQYF.

The rearrangement joins TRBV4-1 to TRBJ1-6; D gene ambiguous. The length of the CDR3 is 15 residues. Germline CDR1 reads MGHRA; CDR2 reads YSYEKL. V was clipped by 0 bases and J by 13 bases, with 16 bases between them. CDR3 in amino acids: CASSQEPPGGDPLHF. The CDR3 DNA sequence: TGCGCCAGCAGCCAAGAACCTCCCGGTGGGGATCCCCTCCACTTT.

At least ten counts were recorded for this clonotype. The J gene is TRBJ2-7, the V gene TRBV27, with 9 positions matching TRBD1. Trimming took 6 bases from V and 2 from J; bases not matched to a gene: 5. The germline V gene has CDR1 MNHEY and CDR2 SMNVEV (reference sequence). There are 14 residues in the CDR3. The CDR3 DNA reads as TGTGCCAGCAGGCAACAGGGGGCAGCCTACGAGCAGTACTTC. Residues: CASRQQGAAYEQYF.

This clonotype was seen at least ten times. V gene TRBV3-1 combines with J gene TRBJ2-3, with 9 bases that match TRBD1. The germline gives CDR1 LGHDT, CDR2 YNNKEL (reference sequence). Trimming took 4 bases from V and 4 from J; bases not matched to a gene: 6. The CDR3 loop spans 15 amino acids. The CDR3 coding sequence is TGTGCCAGCAGCCGAGGACAGGGGATGGCAGATACGCAGTATTTT. As protein: CASSRGQGMADTQYF.

This clonotype was seen many times. V and J are TRBV6-2 or TRBV6-3 and TRBJ2-3; no firm D call. This CDR3 has 13 amino acids. CDR1 is MNHEY, CDR2 SVGEGT, per germline. Trimming took 1 base from V and 3 from J, leaving 5 bases between them. CDR3 sequence reads: CASSYLETDTQYF. CDR3 DNA: TGTGCCAGCAGTTACTTAGAGACAGATACGCAGTATTTT.

Comments on this clonotype: This may stem from a read error, because a much larger clone lies one nucleotide away. The chain links TRBV4-3 to TRBJ2-3; the D call may be TRBD1 or TRBD2 (5 bases each). Trimming pared 2 bases from V and 2 bases from J, leaving 20 bases between. CDR1 and CDR2 (germline): LGHNA, YSLEER. This CDR3 is 18 amino acids long. In DNA, the CDR3 is TGCGCCAGCAGCCAAAGCCGGGACCCCTTTTTCCTCACAGATACGCAGTATTTT. This translates into CASSQSRDPFFLTDTQYF.

The sample holds many counts of this clonotype. The V call is TRBV3-1, the J call TRBJ1-4, with 7 positions matching TRBD1. The CDR3 consists of 16 residues. Germline CDR1 LGHDT, CDR2 YNNKEL (reference sequence). The junction had 11 bases not matched to a gene; V was cut back by 6 bases and J by 4 bases. This CDR3 is CASSSLWDSGNEKLFF. The CDR3 nucleotides read TGTGCCAGCAGTTCCCTCTGGGACAGCGGTAATGAAAAACTGTTTTTT.

Ten or more counts support this clonotype. The rearrangement links TRBV20-1 to TRBJ1-5; D gene uncertain. Trimming stripped 0 bases from V and 1 base from J, with 16 bases between. Germline V gene lookup returns CDR1 DFQATT and CDR2 SNEGSKA (reference sequence). The CDR3 is 17 residues long. The CDR3 protein is CSAREITDIWSNQPQHF. The CDR3 DNA reads TGCAGTGCTAGAGAGATTACCGATATATGGAGCAATCAGCCCCAGCATTTT.

This clonotype has a count of ten or more. The chain is built from TRBV29-1 and TRBJ1-1, with D uncertain. Trimming removed 1 base from V and 6 bases from J, with 12 bases in between. CDR3 length equals 13 residues. The germline CDR1 and CDR2 sequences are SQVTM and ANQGSEA. The CDR3 region is CSVEGANIAEAFF. The CDR3 DNA is TGCAGCGTTGAAGGGGCGAACATCGCTGAAGCTTTCTTT. Full variable domain (outside the CDR3, taken from reference TRBV29-1 and TRBJ1-1): SAVISQKPSRDICQRGTSLTIQCQVDSQVTMMFWYRQQPGQSLTLIATANQGSEATYESGFVIDKFPISRPNLTFSTLTVSNMSPEDSSIYLCSVEGANIAEAFFGQGTRLTVV.

This clonotype was seen at least ten times. The V gene is TRBV5-4, the J gene TRBJ2-7; TRBD2 matches at 7 bases. V shed 2 bases, J shed 7 bases, and the junction held 15 bases outside the gene matches. The length of the CDR3 is 16 residues. The germline V gene encodes CDR1 SGHNT and CDR2 YYREEE (reference sequence). The CDR3 coding sequence is TGTGCCAGCAGCTTAACGACTAGCTCCCCGGTTGTGGAGCAGTACTTC. Its protein is CASSLTTSSPVVEQYF.

This clonotype was recorded many times. This chain joins TRBV28 and TRBJ1-5; 10 bases agree with TRBD1. Trimming cost V 5 bases and J 2 bases; bases outside gene matches: 6. The length of the CDR3 is 16 residues. Germline lookup yields CDR1 MDHEN and CDR2 SYDVKM. DNA for the CDR3: TGTGCCAGCAGTAACTCGACAGGGGGCCGCAATCAGCCCCAGCATTTT. This gives the protein CASSNSTGGRNQPQHF.

On this clonotype: Germline and junction disagree at one end, which may indicate a read error. V and J are TRBV18 and TRBJ2-5, with D possibly matching TRBD1 (5 bases). The CDR3 covers 15 residues. Germline V lookup: CDR1 KGHSH, CDR2 LQKENI. The CDR3 loop is CASSPPAGYRETQYF. The CDR3 DNA reads as TGCGCCAGCTCACCACCGGCAGGGTACCGAGAGACCCAGTACTTC.

The sample holds many counts of this clonotype. The chain recombines TRBV6-1 with TRBJ2-3, with D hard to call. Trimming left V 6 bases short and J 5 bases short, with 9 bases between. From germline, CDR1 is MNHNS and CDR2 SASEGT. The CDR3 spans 12 residues. CDR3 in amino acids: CASRYVGDTQYF. CDR3 in DNA: TGTGCCAGCAGATACGTCGGAGATACGCAGTATTTT.

This clonotype was seen many times. The chain employs TRBV19 and TRBJ2-7; D call uncertain. This CDR3 has 14 amino acids. V lost 3 bases, J lost 3 bases, and 12 bases lay in between. CDR1 LNHDA and CDR2 SQIVND come from the germline V gene (reference sequence). The CDR3 protein is CASSIRSENYEQYF. DNA for the CDR3: TGTGCCAGTAGTATTCGATCGGAAAACTACGAGCAGTACTTC.

This clonotype was seen more than once but under ten times. The J gene is TRBJ2-4, the V gene TRBV7-9, with 9 positions matching TRBD1. This CDR3 spans 14 amino acids. Germline V gene lookup returns CDR1 SEHNR and CDR2 FQNEAQ (reference sequence). The V segment lost 5 bases and the J segment 4 bases; nucleotides outside the gene matches: 3. The CDR3 DNA sequence: TGTGCCAGCAGCCCCGGGACAGGGAAAAACATTCAGTACTTC. It codes for CASSPGTGKNIQYF.

This clonotype was counted ten times or more. The chain combines TRBV7-2 with TRBJ2-7; 8 bases are a match to TRBD1. Trimming took 7 bases from V and 2 from J; bases not matched to a gene: 10. CDR3 length: 15 residues. Germline lookup yields CDR1 SGHTA and CDR2 FQGNSA. The CDR3 reads CASTSGGVSTYEQYF. DNA for the CDR3: TGTGCCAGCACCTCAGGGGGCGTAAGTACCTACGAGCAGTACTTC.

This clonotype was seen many times. This chain uses TRBV11-2 with TRBJ2-1, with TRBD2 as a possible D gene (6 bases). Germline V gene sequence: CDR1 SGHAT, CDR2 FQNNGV. The CDR3 runs to 17 residues. V was shortened by 5 bases and J by 9 bases, with 26 bases between the two germline ends. This chain's CDR3 is CASSPSPAGSYRGEQFF. Here the CDR3 DNA reads TGTGCCAGCAGCCCCTCTCCAGCGGGCTCTTATAGGGGTGAGCAGTTCTTC. The full variable domain, in which reference TRBV11-2 and TRBJ2-1 provide the parts outside the CDR3, is EAGVAQSPRYKIIEKRQSVAFWCNPISGHATLYWYQQILGQGPKLLIQFQNNGVVDDSQLPKDRFSAERLKGVDSTLKIQPAKLEDSAVYLCASSPSPAGSYRGEQFFGPGTRLTVL.

This clonotype was picked up a small number of times. The chain carries TRBV7-9 and TRBJ2-1; the D is unclear. Trimming left V 3 bases short and J 6 bases short, with 3 bases between. The CDR3 runs to 11 residues. The germline CDR1 and CDR2 sequences are SEHNR and FQNEAQ (reference sequence). This CDR3 reads CASSFGNEQFF. The CDR3 nucleotides are TGTGCCAGCAGCTTCGGCAATGAGCAGTTCTTC.

To note about this clonotype: With a much larger clone just one base away, this may be a read error. The conserved closing phenylalanine or tryptophan is absent in this CDR3, likely reflecting a read error. The DNA is left out, because the CDR3 cannot be placed on it with certainty; the CDR3 is given as TCRdb lists it. This chain connects TRBV6-6 to TRBJ2-1. A total of 8 residues make up the CDR3, ends included. Germline CDR1 reads MNHNY; CDR2 reads SVGAGI (reference sequence). This CDR3 is CASSLSES.